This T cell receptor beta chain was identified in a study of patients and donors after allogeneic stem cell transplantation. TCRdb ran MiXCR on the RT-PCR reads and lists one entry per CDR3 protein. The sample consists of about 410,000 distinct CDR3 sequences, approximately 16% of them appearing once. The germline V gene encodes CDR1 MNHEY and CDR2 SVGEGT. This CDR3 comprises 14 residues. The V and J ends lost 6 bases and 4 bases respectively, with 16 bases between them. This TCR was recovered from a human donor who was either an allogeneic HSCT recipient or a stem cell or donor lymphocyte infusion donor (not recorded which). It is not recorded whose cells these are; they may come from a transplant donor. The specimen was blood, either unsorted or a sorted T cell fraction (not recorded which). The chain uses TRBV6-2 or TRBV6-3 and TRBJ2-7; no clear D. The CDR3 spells CASSRITHGYEQYF. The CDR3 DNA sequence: TGTGCCAGCAGCCGCATAACTCACGGGTACGAGCAGTACTTC.